These 8 T cell receptor beta chains came from one sample sequenced in a study of blood T cell repertoires in COVID-19. Measured with immunoSEQ multiplex PCR; TCRdb has only the in-frame clones, and not every one. Among under 45,000 clones listed, 80% to 90% were seen once. The specimen was peripheral blood. The receptor set was obtained from a human donor in a cohort sampled during active COVID-19.

This chain links TRBV11-2 with TRBJ2-1; 7 positions match TRBD2. The length of the CDR3 is 16 residues. Germline lookup yields CDR1 SGHAT and CDR2 FQNNGV. V lost 2 bases and J lost 7; bases outside the gene matches: 11. CDR3 residues: CASSLRRRGNDNEQFF. Written as DNA, the CDR3 is TGTGCCAGCAGCTTACGTAGGCGGGGGAATGATAATGAGCAGTTCTTC. Variable domain in full (rest from reference TRBV11-2 and TRBJ2-1): EAGVAQSPRYKIIEKRQSVAFWCNPISGHATLYWYQQILGQGPKLLIQFQNNGVVDDSQLPKDRFSAERLKGVDSTLKIQPAKLEDSAVYLCASSLRRRGNDNEQFFGPGTRLTVL.

The chain is built from TRBV9 and TRBJ2-1; 9 bases map to TRBD2. The CDR3 is 18 amino acids. The germline V gene encodes CDR1 SGDLS and CDR2 YYNGEE. V was pared by 3 bases and J by 1 base, with 11 bases of the junction left unmatched. The CDR3 nucleotides are TGTGCCAGCAGCGCCCGAGTAGCGGGGGTGCATTCCTACAATGAGCAGTTCTTC. Translating gives CASSARVAGVHSYNEQFF.

The chain employs TRBV7-8 and TRBJ1-1; 9 positions match TRBD1. The CDR3 runs 15 residues. CDR1 and CDR2 (germline): SGHVS, FQNEAQ. With V trimmed by 5 bases and J by 4 bases, 8 bases remained unmatched. CDR3 nucleotide sequence: TGTGCCAGCAGCCTGAGGGGACAGGGTGGCACTGAAGCTTTCTTT. It encodes CASSLRGQGGTEAFF.

This clone was seen more than once but under ten times. This rearrangement joins TRBV19 to TRBJ2-1; a possible D gene is TRBD2 (7 bases). The CDR3 loop spans 16 amino acids. Trimming removed 3 bases from V and 3 bases from J, with 15 bases in between. Looked up from germline, CDR1 is LNHDA and CDR2 is SQIVND (reference sequence). Written as DNA, the CDR3 is TGTGCCAGTAGTATCCGAGGGGGGGAATTCTACAATGAGCAGTTCTTC. It is translated as CASSIRGGEFYNEQFF. Together with reference TRBV19 and TRBJ2-1, the CDR3 gives the full variable domain: DGGITQSPKYLFRKEGQNVTLSCEQNLNHDAMYWYRQDPGQGLRLIYYSQIVNDFQKGDIAEGYSVSREKKESFPLTVTSAQKNPTAFYLCASSIRGGEFYNEQFFGPGTRLTVL.

The chain uses TRBV6-4 and TRBJ2-3; TRBD2 matches at 8 bases. Germline-derived CDR1 and CDR2 are MRHNA and SNTAGT. V was clipped by 3 bases and J by 6 bases; unmatched bases: 5. The CDR3 loop spans 14 amino acids. DNA of the CDR3: TGTGCCAGCAGTGAATCCCGGGGGGGCGATACGCAGTATTTT. Residues: CASSESRGGDTQYF.

The CDR3 spells CAWSLPPRLAATYEQYF. The CDR3 coding sequence is TGTGCCTGGAGTCTTCCCCCGAGACTAGCGGCCACCTACGAGCAGTACTTC. This chain joins TRBV30 and TRBJ2-7; 9 bases agree with TRBD2. The CDR3 is 17 residues long. Losses at the gene ends were 2 bases for V and 2 bases for J; bases not matched to a gene: 13. The V gene's germline CDR1 is GTSNPN and CDR2 SVGIG (reference sequence).

The J gene is TRBJ2-5, the V gene TRBV14; TRBD2 might be the D (5 bases). CDR3 length: 13 amino acids. Germline V gene data show CDR1 as SGHDN and CDR2 as FVKESK. V was trimmed by 1 base and J by 6 bases, leaving 9 bases between them. The CDR3 reads CASSQGGWKTQYF. The CDR3 nucleotides are TGTGCCAGCAGCCAAGGAGGGTGGAAGACCCAGTACTTC.

J is TRBJ1-5 and V is TRBV9; D gene unclear. V was pared by 7 bases and J by 1 base, with 6 bases between. Germline V gene lookup returns CDR1 SGDLS and CDR2 YYNGEE. The CDR3 contains 12 residues. CDR3 residues: CASGRSNQPQHF. In DNA form, the CDR3 reads TGTGCCAGCGGCAGAAGCAATCAGCCCCAGCATTTT.